These 28 T cell receptor beta chains originate from one sample sequenced in a study of PD-L1 blockade in urothelial cancer. The method was immunoSEQ multiplex PCR; TCRdb's version includes in-frame clones alone and lacks a portion of them. Of about 81,000 clones listed, around nine tenths are singletons. Sequences were derived from PBMCs, sampled around atezolizumab (anti-PD-L1) treatment. These TCRs come from a man aged 55 to 70 with urothelial cancer.

This chain connects TRBV6-5 to TRBJ2-1; 11 nucleotides agree with TRBD2. The CDR3 has 16 residues. V trimming: 2 bases; J trimming: 5 bases; junction bases outside the gene matches: 5. The V gene's germline CDR1 is MNHEY and CDR2 SVGAGI. CDR3 region: CASSYGSLAGDNEQFF. CDR3 nucleotide sequence: TGTGCCAGCAGTTACGGTTCACTAGCGGGAGACAATGAGCAGTTCTTC.

The chain uses TRBV7-2 and TRBJ1-1, with D unclear. V was shortened by 0 bases and J by 5 bases, with 7 bases between the two germline ends. The CDR3 runs 13 residues. Germline CDR1 SGHTA, CDR2 FQGNSA. CDR3 sequence (DNA): TGTGCCAGCAGCTTAGCAACGGGGACTGAAGCTTTCTTT. This translates into CASSLATGTEAFF. The full variable domain, rest sourced from reference TRBV7-2 and TRBJ1-1, is GAGVSQSPSNKVTEKGKDVELRCDPISGHTALYWYRQSLGQGLEFLIYFQGNSAPDKSGLPSDRFSAERTGGSVSTLTIQRTQQEDSAVYLCASSLATGTEAFFGQGTRLTVV.

The chain is built from TRBV19 and TRBJ2-5, with D possibly matching TRBD1 (6 bases). The CDR3 covers 14 residues. V lost 3 bases and J lost 6, with 14 bases in between. Germline lookup yields CDR1 LNHDA and CDR2 SQIVND (reference sequence). CDR3 DNA sequence: TGTGCCAGTAGTATCGGGACAAATGCTAAGACCCAGTACTTC. Encoded protein: CASSIGTNAKTQYF.

This clone is deemed medium-sized. The chain joins TRBV6-4 to TRBJ2-5; 9 bases map to TRBD2. V shed 6 bases, J shed 1 base, and the junction held 6 bases outside the gene matches. The CDR3 loop spans 15 amino acids. Per germline, CDR1 MRHNA and CDR2 SNTAGT. CDR3: CASSKSGGTQETQYF. The DNA of the CDR3 is TGTGCCAGCAGCAAAAGCGGGGGGACCCAAGAGACCCAGTACTTC.

J is TRBJ2-5 and V is TRBV7-3, with D unclear. The CDR3 length is 13 residues. The germline gives CDR1 SGHTA, CDR2 FQGTGA. Trimming took 1 base from V and 5 from J, leaving 8 bases between them. Written as DNA, the CDR3 is TGTGCCAGCAGCTTAAGTAGCTGGGAGACCCAGTACTTC. Protein: CASSLSSWETQYF.

This clone was seen a single time. The chain combines TRBV7-9 with TRBJ2-5, with a weak D call TRBD1 (5 bases). Germline CDR1 reads SEHNR; CDR2 reads FQNEAQ (reference sequence). The germline V and J ends were trimmed by 6 bases and 4 bases, with 12 bases remaining between them. The CDR3 extends over 13 amino acids. CDR3 loop: CASSNRRSETQYF. The CDR3, as DNA: TGTGCCAGCAGTAACAGGAGATCAGAGACCCAGTACTTC.

The rearrangement links TRBV9 to TRBJ2-5; D is possibly TRBD2 (5 bases). The CDR3 has 15 amino acids. V lost 0 bases and J 5 bases, leaving 14 bases between the germline ends. Per germline, CDR1 SGDLS and CDR2 YYNGEE. The CDR3 region is CASSVEEGLYETQYF. For the CDR3, the DNA is TGTGCCAGCAGCGTAGAAGAGGGTCTTTACGAGACCCAGTACTTC.

The CDR3 sequence: CASSPQASGNTIYF. In nucleotides, the CDR3 is TGTGCCAGCAGCCCCCAGGCTTCTGGAAACACCATATATTTT. The rearrangement uses TRBV9 and TRBJ1-3, with D unclear. This CDR3 is built from 14 residues. Germline V gene lookup returns CDR1 SGDLS and CDR2 YYNGEE. Trimming shortened V by 4 bases and J by 1 base, and 9 bases separated the two germline ends. The variable domain in full, completed from reference TRBV9 and TRBJ1-3, reads DSGVTQTPKHLITATGQRVTLRCSPRSGDLSVYWYQQSLDQGLQFLIQYYNGEERAKGNILERFSAQQFPDLHSELNLSSLELGDSALYFCASSPQASGNTIYFGEGSWLTVV.

This clone was seen once. J is TRBJ1-5 and V is TRBV28; D gene unclear. Trimming shortened V by 6 bases and J by 0 bases, and 12 bases separated the two germline ends. In germline, CDR1 is MDHEN, CDR2 SYDVKM. The CDR3 loop spans 15 amino acids. CDR3 nucleotide sequence: TGTGCCAGCAGCCCCTTAAGAGCTAGCAATCAGCCCCAGCATTTT. Translation gives CASSPLRASNQPQHF.

V gene TRBV11-2 combines with J gene TRBJ2-3; possibly TRBD2 for D (6 bases). V lost 6 bases and J 1 base, leaving 8 bases between the germline ends. Germline CDR1 is SGHAT and CDR2 is FQNNGV. This CDR3 contains 13 residues. CDR3 in DNA: TGTGCCAGCAGGGCTAGCGGCACAGATACGCAGTATTTT. It specifies CASRASGTDTQYF.

The chain recombines TRBV7-2 with TRBJ1-5, with D maybe TRBD1 (5 bases). The V gene lost 5 bases and the J gene lost 6 bases, with 17 bases spanning the gap. CDR3 length: 15 amino acids. In germline, CDR1 is SGHTA, CDR2 FQGNSA. This CDR3 reads CASSPRQSDAQPQHF. The CDR3 DNA is TGTGCCAGCAGCCCTCGACAGTCAGACGCTCAGCCCCAGCATTTT.

The J gene is TRBJ2-5, the V gene TRBV4-3; 7 nucleotides align to TRBD1. The V segment lost 1 base and the J segment 3 bases; nucleotides outside the gene matches: 8. Germline CDR1 LGHNA, CDR2 YSLEER. The CDR3 totals 16 residues. DNA for the CDR3: TGCGCCAGCAGCCAAGGGGCTCGGACAGGCGAAGAGACCCAGTACTTC. Translated: CASSQGARTGEETQYF.

The chain joins TRBV19 to TRBJ1-3; D unclear. Deletions cut 3 bases from V and 2 bases from J, with 8 bases between. Germline CDR1 and CDR2: LNHDA and SQIVND (reference sequence). This CDR3 spans 14 amino acids. The CDR3, as DNA: TGTGCCAGTAGTATGGCCGATGCTGGAAACACCATATATTTT. Protein: CASSMADAGNTIYF.

The rearrangement links TRBV18 to TRBJ2-7; tentatively, D is TRBD1 (8 bases). V lost 10 bases, J lost 6 bases, and 19 bases lay in between. CDR1 KGHSH and CDR2 LQKENI come from the germline V gene. The CDR3 loop spans 13 amino acids. The CDR3 sequence is CATKTGEGSEQYF. CDR3 nucleotide sequence: TGTGCCACCAAGACAGGGGAGGGTAGCGAGCAGTACTTC.

This clone has more than one count but fewer than ten. The rearrangement joins TRBV7-2 to TRBJ1-5, with D perhaps TRBD1 (5 bases). Germline assignment: CDR1 SGHTA and CDR2 FQGNSA. Trimming removed 5 bases from V and 2 bases from J, with 10 bases in between. This CDR3 comprises 14 residues. CDR3 in DNA: TGTGCCAGCAGCCGCCGGGGGGGCAATCAGCCCCAGCATTTT. It yields the protein CASSRRGGNQPQHF.

The genes are TRBV2 and TRBJ2-7, with TRBD2 as a possible D gene (5 bases). Germline V CDR1 and CDR2: SNHLY, FYNNEI. CDR3 size: 14 residues. V was shortened by 5 bases and J by 6 bases, with 17 bases between the two germline ends. In DNA, the CDR3 is TGTGCCAGCAGTTCGGACTCCGCCTTTGGCGAGCAGTACTTC. It yields the protein CASSSDSAFGEQYF.

The chain joins TRBV29-1 to TRBJ1-1; D unclear. Per germline, CDR1 SQVTM and CDR2 ANQGSEA. The CDR3 is made up of 12 amino acids. With 4 bases removed from V and 1 base from J, the gap between germline ends came to 7 bases. The CDR3 protein is CSVGASNTEAFF. CDR3 coding DNA: TGCAGCGTTGGGGCGTCGAACACTGAAGCTTTCTTT. The entire variable domain, with the rest obtained from reference TRBV29-1 and TRBJ1-1, is as follows: SAVISQKPSRDICQRGTSLTIQCQVDSQVTMMFWYRQQPGQSLTLIATANQGSEATYESGFVIDKFPISRPNLTFSTLTVSNMSPEDSSIYLCSVGASNTEAFFGQGTRLTVV.

The gene calls are TRBV7-2 and TRBJ2-1; 16 nucleotides match TRBD2. The CDR3 consists of 19 residues. Trimming removed 2 bases from V and 7 bases from J; junction bases left unmatched: 11. In germline, CDR1 is SGHTA, CDR2 FQGNSA. CDR3 region: CASSLQGTSGRARQNEQFF. DNA of the CDR3: TGTGCCAGCAGCTTACAAGGGACTAGCGGGAGGGCCCGGCAAAATGAGCAGTTCTTC.

The chain employs TRBV5-1 and TRBJ2-7; TRBD1 matches at 7 bases. The CDR3 runs 15 residues. Unmatched junction bases numbered 7, after V lost 4 bases and J lost 0 bases. Germline loops: CDR1 SGHRS, CDR2 YFSETQ. The CDR3 DNA follows: TGCGCCAGCAGCCCCGGGACAGACAGCTCCTACGAGCAGTACTTC. Protein product: CASSPGTDSSYEQYF.

This clone was counted once. The chain couples TRBV5-4 to TRBJ2-1; 12 bases map to TRBD2. The CDR3 spans 12 residues. The germline V gene has CDR1 SGHNT and CDR2 YYREEE (reference sequence). The junction had 0 bases not matched to a gene; V was cut back by 9 bases and J by 5 bases. The CDR3 DNA sequence: TGTGCCACTAGCGGGGGGGACAATGAGCAGTTCTTC. Protein product: CATSGGDNEQFF.

This clone is judged medium-sized. The chain uses TRBV19 and TRBJ2-1; 10 bases align to TRBD2. The CDR3 totals 15 residues. Germline trimming cut 1 base from V and 8 bases from J; bases unmatched to any gene: 5. Germline CDR1 LNHDA, CDR2 SQIVND (reference sequence). In DNA form, the CDR3 reads TGTGCCAGTAGTATAGTGGCGCTAGCGGGAGATGAGCAGTTCTTC. It translates to CASSIVALAGDEQFF.

The rearrangement links TRBV4-3 to TRBJ1-1; D may be TRBD1 (6 bases). The CDR3 totals 13 residues. V was pared by 2 bases and J by 3 bases, with 7 bases between. From germline, CDR1 is LGHNA and CDR2 YSLEER. The CDR3 here is CASSQPGDTEAFF. Here the CDR3 DNA reads TGCGCCAGCAGCCAACCAGGGGACACTGAAGCTTTCTTT.

This clone was observed a single time. This chain links TRBV5-1 with TRBJ2-1; 15 nucleotides match TRBD2. CDR1 is SGHRS and CDR2 is YFSETQ in the germline V gene. V gave up 3 bases and J gave up 3 bases; unmatched junction bases: 7. The CDR3 runs to 18 residues. CDR3 sequence: CASSYRTSGGENYNEQFF. The DNA for the CDR3 is TGCGCCAGCAGCTATCGGACTAGCGGGGGGGAAAACTACAATGAGCAGTTCTTC.

The rearrangement joins TRBV5-4 to TRBJ2-7; TRBD1 agrees at 9 bases. The trim removed 4 bases at V and 4 bases at J, leaving 9 bases unmatched. Germline CDR1 reads SGHNT; CDR2 reads YYREEE (reference sequence). This CDR3 is 15 amino acids long. CDR3 nucleotide sequence: TGTGCCAGCAGCCCTGGGACAGGGTGGGAATACGAGCAGTACTTC. It is translated as CASSPGTGWEYEQYF.

This clone was detected once. The junction and the germline gene differ at one end; a read error may be behind it. The chain is built from TRBV7-7 and TRBJ2-1; 10 bases fit TRBD2. CDR3 length equals 15 residues. Germline V CDR1 and CDR2: SSHAT, FNYEAQ (reference sequence). CDR3 region: CASSLGLADNNEQFF. The CDR3 DNA sequence: TGTGCTAGCAGCTTAGGACTAGCGGACAACAATGAGCAGTTCTTC.

The count of this clone is one. The chain is built from TRBV19 and TRBJ2-1; TRBD2 agrees at 12 bases. The CDR3 has 15 residues. Germline V gives CDR1 LNHDA, CDR2 SQIVND (reference sequence). After removal of 2 bases from V and 5 bases from J, the junction contained 1 base not matched to a gene. The CDR3 is CASSILAGGDNEQFF. CDR3 in DNA: TGTGCCAGTAGTATACTAGCGGGAGGGGACAATGAGCAGTTCTTC.

The chain is built from TRBV21-1 and TRBJ1-1. TRBV21-1 is reported as a pseudogene. The CDR3 is 15 amino acids. CDR3 in amino acids: CASSNFFPGNTEAFF. In nucleotides, the CDR3 is TGTGCCAGCAGCAACTTCTTCCCGGGGAACACTGAAGCTTTCTTT.

The rearrangement joins TRBV30 to TRBJ2-5, with D hard to call. Trimming took off 3 bases at V and 2 bases at J, with 10 bases between the two ends. The CDR3 extends over 13 amino acids. Germline V gene sequence: CDR1 GTSNPN, CDR2 SVGIG (reference sequence). This CDR3 is CAWRNRTQETQYF. The CDR3 bases are TGTGCCTGGAGAAACAGAACTCAAGAGACCCAGTACTTC. Together with reference TRBV30 and TRBJ2-5, the CDR3 gives the full variable domain: SQTIHQWPATLVQPVGSPLSLECTVEGTSNPNLYWYRQAAGRGLQLLFYSVGIGQISSEVPQNLSASRPQDRQFILSSKKLLLSDSGFYLCAWRNRTQETQYFGPGTRLLVL.